This T cell receptor beta chain is drawn from a study of T cell clones after liver transplantation. Across the study: TCRbeta sequencing after a pre-transplant mixed lymphocyte reaction identified graft-donor-reactive clones, later tracked in post-transplant blood. Graft-donor-reactive sequences were compared with third-party-reactive TCRbeta sequences from pre-transplant mixed lymphocyte reactions.

Trimming took off 6 bases at V and 1 base at J, with 16 bases between the two ends. Germline CDR1 reads MRHNA; CDR2 reads SNTAGT. The CDR3 has 17 amino acids. This clone was picked up many times. CD3+CD4+ and CD3+CD8+ cells were FACS-sorted from thawed unstimulated PBMCs. Only in-frame clones appear in the TCRdb table, and some are missing; sequencing was by immunoSEQ multiplex PCR. The data show 65,000 to 85,000 clones, about 85% seen once. The source is a human patient who received a liver transplant. Some T cells could come from the graft donor. The chain has TRBV6-4 and TRBJ1-6; D remains ambiguous. Source: CD4+ T cells from blood, taken roughly 50 months after liver transplant. This CDR3 is CASSFGPPWSYNSPLHF. The CDR3 DNA is TGTGCCAGCAGCTTCGGACCGCCGTGGTCCTATAATTCACCCCTCCACTTT.